This TCR beta chain was sequenced for a study of molecular identifiers for immune sequencing clone quantification. One entry per CDR3 protein, called by TCRdb with MiXCR from the PCR reads. The sample lists more than 450,000 distinct CDR3 sequences, about 21% occurring once. Germline V gives CDR1 LGHDT, CDR2 YNNKEL (reference sequence). CDR3 length: 14 residues. V was trimmed by 5 bases and J by 5 bases, leaving 16 bases between them. The sequence came from a human donor in good health. Some libraries in this study had Jurkat cell RNA spiked in. The chain employs TRBV3-1 and TRBJ2-7, with D possibly being TRBD1 or TRBD2 (5 bases each). Input material: naive CD8+ T cells from blood, with Jurkat cell RNA spiked in. Subset defined: FACS-sorted CD8+CD4-CCR7+CD45RA+ naive T cells. This CDR3 is CASSSDEGPDEQYF. The CDR3 DNA reads as TGTGCCAGCAGCTCGGACGAGGGGCCTGACGAGCAGTACTTC.